Following are 30 T cell receptor beta chains from one sample sequenced in a study of shared clonotypes between healthy human individuals. Profiling relied on immunoSEQ multiplex PCR, and the TCRdb table lists in-frame clones only, not all of them. The sample contains roughly 1.5 million clones, 95% to 99% of which appear only once. The specimen was naive CD4+ T cells sorted from blood. Subset denoted: CD45RA+ positively selected. All receptors derive from a man aged 30-40 years in good health.

The genes are TRBV7-6 and TRBJ2-5; 13 bases fit TRBD2. Trimming took 1 base from V and 4 from J; bases not matched to a gene: 6. The germline V gene encodes CDR1 SGHVS and CDR2 FNYEAQ. The CDR3 loop spans 17 amino acids. The CDR3 DNA follows: TGTGCCAGCAGCTTAGGGCTTAGACTAGCGGGAGGAGAGACCCAGTACTTC. This translates into CASSLGLRLAGGETQYF.

This chain connects TRBV30 to TRBJ1-5; D unclear. CDR3 length: 13 residues. Per germline, CDR1 GTSNPN and CDR2 SVGIG (reference sequence). V dropped 0 bases and J dropped 7 bases, with 10 bases sitting between them. CDR3 protein: CAWSVRKDQPQHF. CDR3 bases: TGTGCCTGGAGTGTCCGGAAGGACCAGCCCCAGCATTTT.

V is TRBV5-5 and J is TRBJ2-2; 11 nucleotides match TRBD2. This CDR3 region has 15 residues. The junction had 5 bases not matched to a gene; V was cut back by 4 bases and J by 6 bases. The germline V gene has CDR1 SGHKS and CDR2 YYEKEE (reference sequence). DNA of the CDR3: TGTGCCAGCAGCGTACTAGCGGGAGAGGCCGGGGAGCTGTTTTTT. Its protein is CASSVLAGEAGELFF.

The chain joins TRBV30 to TRBJ1-1, with a possible D match to TRBD1 (5 bases). The germline gives CDR1 GTSNPN, CDR2 SVGIG (reference sequence). This CDR3 is 13 amino acids long. CDR3 sequence: CAWVLGGRTEAFF. CDR3 sequence (DNA): TGTGCGTGGGTCCTCGGGGGTAGGACTGAAGCTTTCTTT.

This clone was counted once. This chain links TRBV18 with TRBJ2-1; 8 bases map to TRBD2. Germline V lookup: CDR1 KGHSH, CDR2 LQKENI. The CDR3 consists of 15 residues. The V segment lost 6 bases and the J segment 0 bases; nucleotides outside the gene matches: 4. The CDR3 here is CASSRGEGSYNEQFF. In DNA form, the CDR3 reads TGTGCCAGCTCGCGGGGGGAGGGCTCCTACAATGAGCAGTTCTTC.

The rearrangement joins TRBV6-5 to TRBJ2-5, with TRBD2 matching 8 bases. The CDR3 runs 16 residues. The V and J ends lost 0 bases and 1 base, in that order; junction bases with no gene match: 4. The V gene's germline CDR1 is MNHEY and CDR2 SVGAGI. The chain's CDR3 is CASSYSTLAVQETQYF. CDR3 DNA: TGTGCCAGCAGTTACTCGACACTAGCGGTCCAAGAGACCCAGTACTTC.

The chain combines TRBV5-6 with TRBJ2-5, with 9 bases fitting TRBD1. V lost 3 bases to trimming and J lost 1 base; unmatched junction nucleotides: 13. Germline-derived CDR1 and CDR2 are SGHDT and YYEEEE. This CDR3 contains 18 residues. DNA of the CDR3: TGTGCCAGCAGCTCTGGGGTTGGGACAGGGATCCCCCAAGAGACCCAGTACTTC. This gives the protein CASSSGVGTGIPQETQYF.

V gene TRBV18 combines with J gene TRBJ1-2, with 7 bases matching TRBD1. Per germline, CDR1 KGHSH and CDR2 LQKENI. V lost 1 base to trimming and J lost 2 bases; unmatched junction nucleotides: 10. The CDR3 contains 17 residues. CDR3: CASSPRDLDRTNYGYTF. In DNA form, the CDR3 reads TGTGCCAGCTCACCACGGGATTTGGACAGGACGAACTATGGCTACACCTTC.

The chain combines TRBV5-1 with TRBJ1-2; 10 bases are shared with TRBD1. Germline V gene sequence: CDR1 SGHRS, CDR2 YFSETQ. The CDR3 runs to 14 residues. V lost 4 bases to trimming and J lost 5 bases; unmatched junction nucleotides: 5. The CDR3 here is CASSRDRGRYGYTF. Here the CDR3 DNA reads TGCGCCAGCAGCCGGGACAGGGGAAGGTATGGCTACACCTTC.

The J gene is TRBJ2-7, the V gene TRBV11-2; no firm D call. Germline CDR1 and CDR2: SGHAT and FQNNGV. The CDR3 is 13 amino acids. V lost 0 bases to trimming and J lost 4 bases, with 7 bases between them. This CDR3 reads CASSLDPGYEQYF. The CDR3 nucleotides are TGTGCCAGCAGCTTAGATCCTGGATACGAGCAGTACTTC.

Points on this clone: The same CDR3 also results from other DNA sequences found in this sample. The V call is TRBV19, the J call TRBJ2-7, with D unclear. CDR1 is LNHDA, CDR2 SQIVND, per germline (reference sequence). The CDR3 totals 12 residues. Trimming shortened V by 1 base and J by 7 bases, and 8 bases separated the two germline ends. The CDR3 here is CASSIGTGEQYF. In DNA form, the CDR3 reads TGTGCCAGTAGTATAGGGACCGGAGAGCAGTACTTC.

This chain joins TRBV7-9 and TRBJ1-2; 8 positions match TRBD1. The CDR3 contains 14 residues. V dropped 5 bases and J dropped 4; count of bases not matched to a gene: 6. Germline V CDR1 and CDR2: SEHNR, FQNEAQ (reference sequence). The CDR3 DNA sequence: TGTGCCAGCAGCCCGCGGACAGGGTCCTATGGCTACACCTTC. Protein product: CASSPRTGSYGYTF.

In the case of this clone: Other nucleotide sequences from this sample produce the same CDR3. This chain links TRBV15 with TRBJ2-1; maybe TRBD2 (7 bases). This CDR3 comprises 15 residues. The germline V and J ends were trimmed by 3 bases and 1 base, with 10 bases remaining between them. Looked up from germline, CDR1 is LNHNV and CDR2 is YYDKDF (reference sequence). CDR3 sequence: CATSRGGASYNEQFF. CDR3 coding DNA: TGTGCCACCAGCAGGGGGGGGGCGTCCTACAATGAGCAGTTCTTC.

This chain links TRBV11-2 with TRBJ2-3; D gene ambiguous. The CDR3 totals 13 residues. CDR1 is SGHAT, CDR2 FQNNGV, per germline. Trimming stripped 5 bases from V and 7 bases from J, with 13 bases between. As DNA, the CDR3 is TGTGCCAGCAGCCCAGACGGGCGTAATACGCAGTATTTT. Its protein product is CASSPDGRNTQYF.

CDR3 bases: TGTGCCACCAGCAGAGAGCGCCTGGAGGGACGGAATCAGCCCCAGCATTTT. The encoded protein is CATSRERLEGRNQPQHF. The chain links TRBV15 to TRBJ1-5; TRBD1 is a possible D gene (5 bases). The CDR3 covers 17 residues. Germline V gene lookup returns CDR1 LNHNV and CDR2 YYDKDF (reference sequence). V lost 0 bases and J lost 4, with 16 bases in between.

This clone has only one observation. This rearrangement joins TRBV15 to TRBJ2-7; a weak D match, TRBD1 (5 bases). CDR1 is LNHNV and CDR2 is YYDKDF in the germline V gene (reference sequence). CDR3 size: 13 residues. V was clipped by 3 bases and J by 3 bases, with 9 bases between them. In DNA form, the CDR3 reads TGTGCCACCAGCAGGGACAAAATCTACGAGCAGTACTTC. This encodes CATSRDKIYEQYF.

This clone was counted a single time. This CDR3 is also generated by other DNA sequences in the sample. V gene TRBV6-1 combines with J gene TRBJ2-7; D unclear. Germline CDR1 is MNHNS and CDR2 is SASEGT. Trimming took off 4 bases at V and 1 base at J, with 8 bases between the two ends. The CDR3 length is 13 residues. CDR3 amino acids: CASSGRPSYEQYF. For the CDR3, the DNA is TGTGCCAGCAGTGGCCGACCGTCCTACGAGCAGTACTTC.

This clone was found once. The chain joins TRBV28 to TRBJ1-5, with D possibly TRBD1 on 5 matching bases. V dropped 7 bases and J dropped 2 bases, with 15 bases sitting between them. This CDR3 spans 15 amino acids. In germline, CDR1 is MDHEN, CDR2 SYDVKM. DNA for the CDR3: TGTGCCAGCACCCGTGCAGGGCGTCGCAATCAGCCCCAGCATTTT. Protein sequence: CASTRAGRRNQPQHF.

The chain combines TRBV6-5 with TRBJ2-7; D not resolved. This CDR3 has 15 amino acids. Looked up from germline, CDR1 is MNHEY and CDR2 is SVGAGI. Trimming cost V 5 bases and J 5 bases, with 19 bases left between them. As DNA, the CDR3 is TGTGCCAGCAGTCCTATCGGTCTCGGGCGAGACGAGCAGTACTTC. It yields the protein CASSPIGLGRDEQYF.

The rearrangement uses TRBV11-2 and TRBJ2-5, with D maybe TRBD2 (5 bases). Per the germline V gene, CDR1 is SGHAT and CDR2 is FQNNGV. V dropped 3 bases and J dropped 3 bases, with 8 bases sitting between them. The CDR3 has 13 amino acids. CDR3 protein: CASSFTGEETQYF. In nucleotides, the CDR3 is TGTGCCAGCAGCTTCACCGGGGAAGAGACCCAGTACTTC.

The chain has TRBV4-1 and TRBJ2-1, with D unclear. Trimming removed 1 base at V and 2 bases at J, with 12 bases between. The V gene's germline CDR1 is MGHRA and CDR2 YSYEKL. The CDR3 runs 16 residues. CDR3 DNA sequence: TGCGCCAGCAGCCAAGGCGTCGGAACTACCTACAATGAGCAGTTCTTC. Its protein is CASSQGVGTTYNEQFF.

The rearrangement joins TRBV5-1 to TRBJ2-7; D is ambiguous. The germline V and J ends were trimmed by 7 bases and 3 bases, with 20 bases remaining between them. Germline V gives CDR1 SGHRS, CDR2 YFSETQ. There are 15 residues in the CDR3. This CDR3 is CASRSSGLPYYEQYF. CDR3 coding DNA: TGCGCCAGCCGCTCATCCGGCCTCCCCTACTACGAGCAGTACTTC.

The rearrangement links TRBV23-1 to TRBJ2-7; TRBD1 is a possible D gene (6 bases). TRBV23-1 is an ORF for which the function is uncertain. The CDR3 covers 14 residues. V was trimmed by 3 bases and J by 3 bases, leaving 12 bases between them. CDR3: CASSQPGQHYEQYF. CDR3 bases: TGCGCCAGCAGTCAGCCCGGACAGCACTACGAGCAGTACTTC.

V gene TRBV5-1 combines with J gene TRBJ2-3; D is possibly TRBD1 (6 bases). Germline values: CDR1 SGHRS, CDR2 YFSETQ. The CDR3 is made up of 12 amino acids. Trimming took 4 bases from V and 7 from J, leaving 10 bases between them. CDR3 sequence reads: CASSRDTNTQYF. CDR3 DNA sequence: TGCGCCAGCAGCCGGGACACCAATACGCAGTATTTT. The whole variable domain, filled in from reference TRBV5-1 and TRBJ2-3, reads KAGVTQTPRYLIKTRGQQVTLSCSPISGHRSVSWYQQTPGQGLQFLFEYFSETQRNKGNFPGRFSGRQFSNSRSEMNVSTLELGDSALYLCASSRDTNTQYFGPGTRLTVL.

This clone has just one count. The chain has TRBV4-1 and TRBJ2-7; a possible D gene is TRBD1 (5 bases). The length of the CDR3 is 14 residues. V lost 10 bases and J 1 base, leaving 17 bases between the germline ends. Germline lookup yields CDR1 MGHRA and CDR2 YSYEKL. CDR3 protein: CATSQETYSYEQYF. DNA of the CDR3: TGCGCCACCTCACAGGAGACTTATTCCTACGAGCAGTACTTC.

The chain combines TRBV5-1 with TRBJ2-6; possibly TRBD2 for D (5 bases). CDR3 length: 18 amino acids. V was pared by 3 bases and J by 1 base, with 17 bases between. Germline assignment: CDR1 SGHRS and CDR2 YFSETQ. DNA of the CDR3: TGCGCCAGCAGCTCCCCTGGGCGGGCCGCTTCTGGGGCCAACGTCCTGACTTTC. Its protein product is CASSSPGRAASGANVLTF.

This chain joins TRBV27 and TRBJ2-1; 9 bases are a match to TRBD2. The CDR3 length is 11 residues. V lost 8 bases, J lost 15 bases, and 8 bases stayed unmatched. Germline CDR1 reads MNHEY; CDR2 reads SMNVEV (reference sequence). The CDR3 bases are TGTGCCAGCCATAGCGGGAGCGGGCCGTTCTTC. Translation: CASHSGSGPFF.

The gene calls are TRBV7-9 and TRBJ2-1, with D possibly being TRBD2 (6 bases). The CDR3 is 16 residues long. Trimming removed 0 bases at V and 2 bases at J, with 11 bases between. Germline V gene lookup returns CDR1 SEHNR and CDR2 FQNEAQ (reference sequence). The CDR3 loop is CASSLAGGSPYNEQFF. DNA for the CDR3: TGTGCCAGCAGCTTAGCTGGGGGGTCCCCCTACAATGAGCAGTTCTTC.

The chain joins TRBV9 to TRBJ1-2; D might be TRBD1 (6 bases). The CDR3 contains 17 residues. Looked up from germline, CDR1 is SGDLS and CDR2 is YYNGEE. The V and J ends lost 2 bases and 2 bases respectively, with 19 bases between them. CDR3 loop: CASSVPLAGAGNYGYTF. The CDR3 DNA reads TGTGCCAGCAGCGTCCCCTTGGCAGGGGCGGGCAACTATGGCTACACCTTC.

This chain uses TRBV18 with TRBJ2-7; 10 nucleotides agree with TRBD1. CDR3 length equals 14 residues. J lost 6 bases, V lost 6 bases, and 8 bases had no gene match. The germline gives CDR1 KGHSH, CDR2 LQKENI. For the CDR3, the DNA is TGTGCCAGCTCGATAACCGGGACAGGGGTCGAGCAGTACTTC. The encoded protein is CASSITGTGVEQYF.